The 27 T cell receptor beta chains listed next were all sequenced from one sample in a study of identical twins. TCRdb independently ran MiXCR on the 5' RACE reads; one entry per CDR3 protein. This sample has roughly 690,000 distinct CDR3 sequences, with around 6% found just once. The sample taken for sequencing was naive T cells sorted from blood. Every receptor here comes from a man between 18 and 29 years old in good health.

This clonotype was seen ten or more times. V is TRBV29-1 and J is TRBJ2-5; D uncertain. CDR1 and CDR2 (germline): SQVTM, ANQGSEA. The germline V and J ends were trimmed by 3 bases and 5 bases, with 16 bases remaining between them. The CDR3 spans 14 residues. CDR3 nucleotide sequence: TGCAGCGTTGAGATTATCAGGAGTGCCGAGACCCAGTACTTC. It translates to CSVEIIRSAETQYF.

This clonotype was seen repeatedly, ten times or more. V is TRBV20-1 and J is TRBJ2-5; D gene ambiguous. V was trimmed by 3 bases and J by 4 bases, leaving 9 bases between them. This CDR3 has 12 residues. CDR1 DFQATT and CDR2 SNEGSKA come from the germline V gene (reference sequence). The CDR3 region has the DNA TGCAGTGCTAGTCCTACCCTAGAGACCCAGTACTTC. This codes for CSASPTLETQYF.

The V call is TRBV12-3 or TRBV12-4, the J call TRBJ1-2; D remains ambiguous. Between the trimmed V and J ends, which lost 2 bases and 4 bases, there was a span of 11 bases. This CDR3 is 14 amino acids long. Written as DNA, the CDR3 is TGTGCCAGCAGTTTAATCGGAGACGTCTATGGCTACACCTTC. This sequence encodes CASSLIGDVYGYTF.

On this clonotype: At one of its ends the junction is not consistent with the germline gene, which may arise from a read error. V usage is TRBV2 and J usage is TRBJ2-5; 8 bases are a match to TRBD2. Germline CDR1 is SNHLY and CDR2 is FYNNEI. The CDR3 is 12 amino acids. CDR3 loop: CVSIERESTQYF. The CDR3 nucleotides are TGTGTCAGCATAGAGCGGGAGTCCACCCAGTACTTC.

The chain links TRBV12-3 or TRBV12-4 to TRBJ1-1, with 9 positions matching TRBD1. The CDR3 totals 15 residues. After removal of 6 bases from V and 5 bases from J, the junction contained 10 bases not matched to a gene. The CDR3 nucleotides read TGTGCCAGCAGAGTTAACAGGGGGCCTAGGACTGAAGCTTTCTTT. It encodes CASRVNRGPRTEAFF.

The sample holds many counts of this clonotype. The CDR3 reads CASSSGHQFYEQYV. The CDR3 DNA follows: TGTGCCAGCAGTTCGGGGCACCAATTCTACGAGCAGTACGTC. This chain joins TRBV12-3 or TRBV12-4 and TRBJ2-7; D tentatively reads TRBD1 or TRBD2 (5 bases each). V shed 4 bases and J shed 3 bases, with 13 bases lying between them. CDR3 size: 14 residues.

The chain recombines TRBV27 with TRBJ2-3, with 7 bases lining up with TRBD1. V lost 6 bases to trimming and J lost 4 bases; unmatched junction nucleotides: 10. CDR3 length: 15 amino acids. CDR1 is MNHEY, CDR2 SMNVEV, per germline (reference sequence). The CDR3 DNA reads TGTGCCAGCAGATTTACAGGGGTTCTTTCAGATACGCAGTATTTT. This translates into CASRFTGVLSDTQYF.

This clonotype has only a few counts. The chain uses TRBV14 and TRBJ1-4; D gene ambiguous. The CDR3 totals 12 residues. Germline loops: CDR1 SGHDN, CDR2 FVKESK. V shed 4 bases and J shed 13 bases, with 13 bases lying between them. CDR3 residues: CASSRGLGGLFF. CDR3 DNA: TGTGCCAGCAGCCGAGGACTGGGTGGACTGTTTTTT.

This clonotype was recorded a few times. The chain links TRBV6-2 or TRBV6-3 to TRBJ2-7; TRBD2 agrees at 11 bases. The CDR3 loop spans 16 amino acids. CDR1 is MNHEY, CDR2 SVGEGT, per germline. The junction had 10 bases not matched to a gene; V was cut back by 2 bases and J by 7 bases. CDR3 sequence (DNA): TGTGCCAGCAGTTACCTTGGGACTAGCGGATTAAGAGAGCAGTACTTC. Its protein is CASSYLGTSGLREQYF.

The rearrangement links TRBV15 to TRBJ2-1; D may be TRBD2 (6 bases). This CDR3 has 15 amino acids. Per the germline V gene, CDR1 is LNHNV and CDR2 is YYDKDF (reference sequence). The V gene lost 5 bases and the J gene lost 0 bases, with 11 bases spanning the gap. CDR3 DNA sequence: TGTGCCACCAGCGCACGTAGCGGCTCCTACAATGAGCAGTTCTTC. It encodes CATSARSGSYNEQFF.

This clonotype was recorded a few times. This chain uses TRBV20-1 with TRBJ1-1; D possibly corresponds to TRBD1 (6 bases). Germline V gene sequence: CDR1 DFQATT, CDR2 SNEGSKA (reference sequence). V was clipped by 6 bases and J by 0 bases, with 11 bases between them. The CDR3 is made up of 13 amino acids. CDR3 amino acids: CSASRGVNTEAFF. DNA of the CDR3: TGCAGTGCGAGCAGGGGAGTGAACACTGAAGCTTTCTTT.

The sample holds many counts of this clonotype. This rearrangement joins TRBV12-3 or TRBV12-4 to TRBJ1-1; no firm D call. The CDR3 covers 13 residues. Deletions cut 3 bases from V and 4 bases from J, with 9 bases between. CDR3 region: CASSFLAGTEAFF. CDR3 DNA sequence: TGTGCCAGCAGTTTTCTGGCTGGCACTGAAGCTTTCTTT.

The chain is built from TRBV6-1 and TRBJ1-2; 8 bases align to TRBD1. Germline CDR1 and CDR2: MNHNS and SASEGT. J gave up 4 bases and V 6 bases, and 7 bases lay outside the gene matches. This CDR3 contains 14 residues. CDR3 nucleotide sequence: TGTGCCAGCAGCAGACAGGGGCTTTTCTATGGCTACACCTTC. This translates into CASSRQGLFYGYTF.

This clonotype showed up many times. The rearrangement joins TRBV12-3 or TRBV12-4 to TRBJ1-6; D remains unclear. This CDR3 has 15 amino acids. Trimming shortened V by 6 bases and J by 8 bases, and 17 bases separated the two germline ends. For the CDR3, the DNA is TGTGCCAGCAGCCCTAGGAGGCTTTCGGATTCACCCCTCCACTTT. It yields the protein CASSPRRLSDSPLHF.

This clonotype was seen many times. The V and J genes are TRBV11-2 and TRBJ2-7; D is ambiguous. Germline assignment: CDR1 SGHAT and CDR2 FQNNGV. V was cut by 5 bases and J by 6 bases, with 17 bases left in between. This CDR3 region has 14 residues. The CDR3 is CASSTLTGRLEQYF. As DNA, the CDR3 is TGTGCCAGCAGCACCCTGACGGGTCGTCTCGAGCAGTACTTC. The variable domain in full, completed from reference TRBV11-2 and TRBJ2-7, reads EAGVAQSPRYKIIEKRQSVAFWCNPISGHATLYWYQQILGQGPKLLIQFQNNGVVDDSQLPKDRFSAERLKGVDSTLKIQPAKLEDSAVYLCASSTLTGRLEQYFGPGTRLTVT.

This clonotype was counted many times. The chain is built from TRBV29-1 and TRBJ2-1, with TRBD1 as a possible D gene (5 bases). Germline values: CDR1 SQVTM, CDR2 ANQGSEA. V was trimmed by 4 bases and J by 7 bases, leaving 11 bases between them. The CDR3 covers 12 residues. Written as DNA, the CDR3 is TGCAGCGTTGGTATCAGGGTGAATGAGCAGTTCTTC. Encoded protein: CSVGIRVNEQFF.

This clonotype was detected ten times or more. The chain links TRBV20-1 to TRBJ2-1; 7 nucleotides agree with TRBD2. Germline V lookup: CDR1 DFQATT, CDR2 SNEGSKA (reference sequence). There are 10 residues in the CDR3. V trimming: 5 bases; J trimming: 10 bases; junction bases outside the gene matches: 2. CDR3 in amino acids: CSAWGGEQFF. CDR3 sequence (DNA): TGCAGTGCTTGGGGGGGGGAGCAGTTCTTC.

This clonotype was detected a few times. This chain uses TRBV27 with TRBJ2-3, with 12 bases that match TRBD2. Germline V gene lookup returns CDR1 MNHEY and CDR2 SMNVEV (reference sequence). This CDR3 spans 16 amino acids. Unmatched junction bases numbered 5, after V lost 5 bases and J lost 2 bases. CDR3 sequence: CASSKLAGGSTDTQYF. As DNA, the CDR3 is TGTGCCAGCAGTAAACTAGCGGGAGGTTCCACAGATACGCAGTATTTT.

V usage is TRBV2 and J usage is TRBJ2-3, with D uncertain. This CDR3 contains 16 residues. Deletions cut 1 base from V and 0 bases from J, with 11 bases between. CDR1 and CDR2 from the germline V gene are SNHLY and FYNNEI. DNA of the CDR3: TGTGCCAGCAGTGAAGGGGTTTTCGGGAGCACAGATACGCAGTATTTT. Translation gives CASSEGVFGSTDTQYF.

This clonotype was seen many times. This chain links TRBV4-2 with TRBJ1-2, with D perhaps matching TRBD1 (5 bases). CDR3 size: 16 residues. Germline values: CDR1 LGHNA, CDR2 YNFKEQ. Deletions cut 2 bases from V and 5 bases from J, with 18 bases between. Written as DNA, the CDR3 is TGTGCCAGCAGCCAAAGCCGGCAGGGCAAGGGGTATGGCTACACCTTC. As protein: CASSQSRQGKGYGYTF.

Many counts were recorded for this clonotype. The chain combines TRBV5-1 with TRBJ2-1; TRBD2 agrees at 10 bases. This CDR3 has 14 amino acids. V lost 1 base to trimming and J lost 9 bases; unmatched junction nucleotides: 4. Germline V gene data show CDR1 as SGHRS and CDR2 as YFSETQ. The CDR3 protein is CASSLSIAGGEQFF. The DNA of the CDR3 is TGCGCCAGCAGCTTGTCGATAGCGGGAGGTGAGCAGTTCTTC.

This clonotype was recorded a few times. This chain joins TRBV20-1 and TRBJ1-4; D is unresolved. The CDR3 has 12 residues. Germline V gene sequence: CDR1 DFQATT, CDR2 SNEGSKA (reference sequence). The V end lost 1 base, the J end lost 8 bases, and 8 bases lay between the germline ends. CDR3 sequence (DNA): TGCAGTGCTAGAGTGTCAGGAGAAAAACTGTTTTTT. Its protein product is CSARVSGEKLFF.

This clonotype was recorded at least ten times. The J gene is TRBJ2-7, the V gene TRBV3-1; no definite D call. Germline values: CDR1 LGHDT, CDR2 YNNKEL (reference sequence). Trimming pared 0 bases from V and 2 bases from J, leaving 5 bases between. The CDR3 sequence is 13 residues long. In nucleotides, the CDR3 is TGTGCCAGCAGCCAAGAAGAAACCTACGAGCAGTACTTC. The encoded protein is CASSQEETYEQYF.

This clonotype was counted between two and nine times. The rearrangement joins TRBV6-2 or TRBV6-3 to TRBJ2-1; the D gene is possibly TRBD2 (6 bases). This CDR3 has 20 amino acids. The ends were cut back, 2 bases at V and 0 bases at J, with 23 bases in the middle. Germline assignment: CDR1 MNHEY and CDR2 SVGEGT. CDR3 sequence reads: CASSYHRLGLPYSSYNEQFF. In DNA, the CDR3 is TGTGCCAGCAGTTACCATCGACTCGGACTACCCTATAGCTCCTACAATGAGCAGTTCTTC.

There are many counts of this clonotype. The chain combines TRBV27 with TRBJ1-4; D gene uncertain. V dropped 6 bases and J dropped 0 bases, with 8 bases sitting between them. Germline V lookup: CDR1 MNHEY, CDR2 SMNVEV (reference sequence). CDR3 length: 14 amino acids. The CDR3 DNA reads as TGTGCCAGCAGCCGAAAGGCAACTAATGAAAAACTGTTTTTT. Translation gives CASSRKATNEKLFF.

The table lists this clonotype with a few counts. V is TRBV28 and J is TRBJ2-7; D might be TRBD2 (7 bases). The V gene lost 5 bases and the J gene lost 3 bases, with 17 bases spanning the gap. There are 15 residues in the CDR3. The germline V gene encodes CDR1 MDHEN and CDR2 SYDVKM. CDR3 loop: CASSLGGAELYEQYF. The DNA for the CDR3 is TGTGCCAGCAGTCTGGGGGGGGCCGAACTCTACGAGCAGTACTTC.

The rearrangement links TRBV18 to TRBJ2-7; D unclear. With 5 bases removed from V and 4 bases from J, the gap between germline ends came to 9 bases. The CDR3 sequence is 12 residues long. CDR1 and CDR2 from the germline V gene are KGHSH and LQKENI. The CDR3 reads CASSSNLYEQYV. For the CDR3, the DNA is TGTGCCAGCTCATCTAATCTATACGAGCAGTACGTC.